Following are 2 T cell receptor beta chains from one sample sequenced in a study of PD-L1 blockade in urothelial cancer. Libraries were prepared by immunoSEQ multiplex PCR; TCRdb keeps only in-frame clonotypes and omits some of them. The top ten clones hold 15% to 20% of a sample with 20,000 to 25,000 clones, nearly 90% of them seen once. The sample was PBMCs, taken around atezolizumab (anti-PD-L1) treatment. The receptor set was obtained from a woman in her sixties with urothelial cancer.

V is TRBV5-1 and J is TRBJ2-1; D not certain. Germline CDR1 and CDR2: SGHRS and YFSETQ. Trimming took off 4 bases at V and 5 bases at J, with 22 bases between the two ends. This CDR3 has 17 residues. DNA for the CDR3: TGCGCCAGCAGCCGGAGCGACGGTCTATCTATACACAATGAGCAGTTCTTC. This translates into CASSRSDGLSIHNEQFF.

This CDR3 is CASSIYGGSQETQYF. Here the CDR3 DNA reads TGTGCCAGTAGTATATACGGCGGGAGTCAAGAGACCCAGTACTTC. V usage is TRBV19 and J usage is TRBJ2-5, with 7 bases identical to TRBD2. Germline V lookup: CDR1 LNHDA, CDR2 SQIVND (reference sequence). The ends lost 2 bases at V and 2 bases at J; junction bases unmatched: 5. The CDR3 runs 15 residues.